This TCR beta chain was captured by sequencing in a study of shared clonotypes between healthy human individuals. Trimming pared 2 bases from V and 6 bases from J, leaving 15 bases between. The length of the CDR3 is 15 residues. In germline, CDR1 is SGHRS, CDR2 YFSETQ. Comment on this clone: Antigen: not known.

Positive CCR7 selection of CD45RO-negative cells yielded the naive CD8 cells, and terminally differentiated effector memory CD45RA+ cells were excluded. Findings of the study overall: It was observed that roughly 4.8% of naive CD4 clonotypes were shared across several donors. Clonotype sharing among the donors was expected to vary with sequencing depth.

Produced via immunoSEQ multiplex PCR; TCRdb's table is partial and in-frame only. This table holds hundreds of thousands of clones, approximately 95% found once. The clonotype originates from a woman aged 25 to 39 in good health. Sample: naive CD8+ T cells sorted from blood. The chain is built from TRBV5-1 and TRBJ2-1, with D maybe TRBD1 (6 bases). CDR3 in amino acids: CASSFDGQGPNEQFF. Written as DNA, the CDR3 is TGCGCCAGCAGCTTTGATGGTCAGGGGCCCAATGAGCAGTTCTTC.